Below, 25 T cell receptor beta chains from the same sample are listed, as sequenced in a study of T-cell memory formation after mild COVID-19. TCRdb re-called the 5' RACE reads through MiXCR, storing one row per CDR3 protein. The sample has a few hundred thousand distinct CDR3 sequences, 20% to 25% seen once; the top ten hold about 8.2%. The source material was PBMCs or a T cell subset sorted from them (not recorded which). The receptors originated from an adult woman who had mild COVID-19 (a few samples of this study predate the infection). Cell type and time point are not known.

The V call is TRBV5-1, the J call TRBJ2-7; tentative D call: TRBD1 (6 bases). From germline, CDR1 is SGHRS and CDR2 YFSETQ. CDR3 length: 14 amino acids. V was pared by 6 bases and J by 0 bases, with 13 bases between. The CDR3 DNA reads TGCGCCAGCACTCTATGGGACACCTCCTACGAGCAGTACTTC. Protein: CASTLWDTSYEQYF. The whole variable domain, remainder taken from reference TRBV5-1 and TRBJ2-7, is KAGVTQTPRYLIKTRGQQVTLSCSPISGHRSVSWYQQTPGQGLQFLFEYFSETQRNKGNFPGRFSGRQFSNSRSEMNVSTLELGDSALYLCASTLWDTSYEQYFGPGTRLTVT.

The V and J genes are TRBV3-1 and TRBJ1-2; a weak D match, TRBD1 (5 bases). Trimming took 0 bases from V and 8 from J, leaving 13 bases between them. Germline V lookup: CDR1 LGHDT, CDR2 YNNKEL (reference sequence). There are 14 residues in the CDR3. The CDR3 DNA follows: TGTGCCAGCAGCCAAGAACCAGGGAGGCACGGCTACACCTTC. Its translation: CASSQEPGRHGYTF.

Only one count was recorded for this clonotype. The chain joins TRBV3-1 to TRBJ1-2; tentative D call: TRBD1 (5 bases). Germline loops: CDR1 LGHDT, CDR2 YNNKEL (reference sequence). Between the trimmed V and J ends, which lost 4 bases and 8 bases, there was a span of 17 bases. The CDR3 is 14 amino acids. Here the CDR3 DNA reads TGTGCCAGCAGCCCACAAACGGGGGGTCGCGGCTACACCTTC. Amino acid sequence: CASSPQTGGRGYTF.

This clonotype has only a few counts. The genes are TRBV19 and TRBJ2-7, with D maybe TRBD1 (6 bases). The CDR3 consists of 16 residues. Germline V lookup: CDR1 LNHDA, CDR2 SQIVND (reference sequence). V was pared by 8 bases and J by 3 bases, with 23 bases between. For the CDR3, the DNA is TGTGCCAGTTCAAGGGACATCAAACAAACCCGCTACGAGCAGTACTTC. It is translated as CASSRDIKQTRYEQYF.

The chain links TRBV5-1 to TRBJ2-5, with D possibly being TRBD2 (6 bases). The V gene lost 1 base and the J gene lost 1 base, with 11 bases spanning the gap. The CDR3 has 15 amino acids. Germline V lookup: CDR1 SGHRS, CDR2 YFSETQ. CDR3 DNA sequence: TGCGCCAGCAGCTTGTGGGGGGTTTCCCAAGAGACCCAGTACTTC. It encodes CASSLWGVSQETQYF. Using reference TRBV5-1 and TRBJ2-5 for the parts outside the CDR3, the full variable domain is KAGVTQTPRYLIKTRGQQVTLSCSPISGHRSVSWYQQTPGQGLQFLFEYFSETQRNKGNFPGRFSGRQFSNSRSEMNVSTLELGDSALYLCASSLWGVSQETQYFGPGTRLLVL.

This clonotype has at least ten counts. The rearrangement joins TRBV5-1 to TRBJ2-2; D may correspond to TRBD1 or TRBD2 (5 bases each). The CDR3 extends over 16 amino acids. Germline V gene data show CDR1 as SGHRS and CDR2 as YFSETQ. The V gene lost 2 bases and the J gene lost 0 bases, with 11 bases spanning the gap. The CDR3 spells CASSLPGAANTGELFF. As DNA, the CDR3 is TGCGCCAGCAGCTTACCCGGGGCGGCGAACACCGGGGAGCTGTTTTTT. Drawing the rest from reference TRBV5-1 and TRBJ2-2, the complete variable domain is KAGVTQTPRYLIKTRGQQVTLSCSPISGHRSVSWYQQTPGQGLQFLFEYFSETQRNKGNFPGRFSGRQFSNSRSEMNVSTLELGDSALYLCASSLPGAANTGELFFGEGSRLTVL.

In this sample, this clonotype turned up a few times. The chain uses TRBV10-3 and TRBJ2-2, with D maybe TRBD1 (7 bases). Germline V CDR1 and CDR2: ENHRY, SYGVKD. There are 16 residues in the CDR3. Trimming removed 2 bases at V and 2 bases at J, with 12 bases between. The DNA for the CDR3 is TGTGCCATCAGTGAGCAGGGGGGATTCAACACCGGGGAGCTGTTTTTT. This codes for CAISEQGGFNTGELFF.

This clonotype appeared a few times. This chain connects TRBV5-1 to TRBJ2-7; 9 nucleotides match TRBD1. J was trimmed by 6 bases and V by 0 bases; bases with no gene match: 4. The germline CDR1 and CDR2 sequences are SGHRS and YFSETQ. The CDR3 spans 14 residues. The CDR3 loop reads CASSLDRGLVEQYF. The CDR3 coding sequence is TGCGCCAGCAGCTTGGACAGGGGGCTGGTCGAGCAGTACTTC. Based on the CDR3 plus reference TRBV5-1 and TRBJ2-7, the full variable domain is KAGVTQTPRYLIKTRGQQVTLSCSPISGHRSVSWYQQTPGQGLQFLFEYFSETQRNKGNFPGRFSGRQFSNSRSEMNVSTLELGDSALYLCASSLDRGLVEQYFGPGTRLTVT.

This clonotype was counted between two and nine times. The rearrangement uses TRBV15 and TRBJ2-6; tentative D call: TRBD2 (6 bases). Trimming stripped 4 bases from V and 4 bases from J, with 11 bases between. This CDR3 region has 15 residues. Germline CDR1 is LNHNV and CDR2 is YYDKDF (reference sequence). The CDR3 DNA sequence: TGTGCCACCAGCACCCCCGGGGGAGGGGCCAACGTCCTGACTTTC. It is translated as CATSTPGGGANVLTF.

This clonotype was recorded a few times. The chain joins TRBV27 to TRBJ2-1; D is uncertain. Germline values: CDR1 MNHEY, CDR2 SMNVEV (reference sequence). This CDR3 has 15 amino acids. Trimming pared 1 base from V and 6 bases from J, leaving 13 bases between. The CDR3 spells CASSLYYGSGNEQFF. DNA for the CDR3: TGTGCCAGCAGTTTATATTACGGATCGGGCAATGAGCAGTTCTTC.

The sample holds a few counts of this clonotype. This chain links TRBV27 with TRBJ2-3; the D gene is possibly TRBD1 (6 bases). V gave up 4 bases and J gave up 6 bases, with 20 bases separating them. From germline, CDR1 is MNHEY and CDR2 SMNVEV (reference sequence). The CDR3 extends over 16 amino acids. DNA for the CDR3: TGTGCCAGCAGTTCCTCCGAAAGGGGGTACCTCGATACGCAGTATTTT. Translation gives CASSSSERGYLDTQYF.

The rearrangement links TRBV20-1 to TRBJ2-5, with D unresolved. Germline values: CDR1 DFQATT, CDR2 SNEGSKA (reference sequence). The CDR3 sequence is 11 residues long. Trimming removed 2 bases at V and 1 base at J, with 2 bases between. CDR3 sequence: CSARFQETQYF. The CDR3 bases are TGCAGTGCTAGATTCCAAGAGACCCAGTACTTC.

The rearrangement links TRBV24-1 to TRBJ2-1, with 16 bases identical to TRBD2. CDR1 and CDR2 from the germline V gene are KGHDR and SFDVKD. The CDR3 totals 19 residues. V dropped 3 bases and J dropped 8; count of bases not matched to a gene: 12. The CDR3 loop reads CATSDVVPGTSGGAHEQFF. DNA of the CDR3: TGTGCCACCAGTGATGTTGTTCCGGGGACTAGCGGGGGGGCCCATGAGCAGTTCTTC.

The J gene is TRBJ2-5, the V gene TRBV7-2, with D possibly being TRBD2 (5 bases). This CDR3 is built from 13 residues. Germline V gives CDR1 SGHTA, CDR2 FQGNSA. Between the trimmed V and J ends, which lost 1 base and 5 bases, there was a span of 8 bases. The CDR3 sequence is CASSLGGMETQYF. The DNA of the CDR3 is TGTGCCAGCAGCTTAGGAGGGATGGAGACCCAGTACTTC.

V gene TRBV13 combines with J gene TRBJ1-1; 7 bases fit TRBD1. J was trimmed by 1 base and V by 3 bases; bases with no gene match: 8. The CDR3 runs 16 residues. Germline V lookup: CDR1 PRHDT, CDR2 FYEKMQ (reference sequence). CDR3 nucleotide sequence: TGTGCCAGCAGCTTGGGAGGGGGCCCAAGGAACACTGAAGCTTTCTTT. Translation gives CASSLGGGPRNTEAFF.

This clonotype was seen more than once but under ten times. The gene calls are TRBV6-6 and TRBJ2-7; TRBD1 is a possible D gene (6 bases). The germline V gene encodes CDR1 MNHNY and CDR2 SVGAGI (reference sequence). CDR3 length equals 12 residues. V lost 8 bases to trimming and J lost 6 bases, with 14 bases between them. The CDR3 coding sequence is TGTGCCAGCCAACAGGGATCGGGCGAGCAGTACTTC. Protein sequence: CASQQGSGEQYF.

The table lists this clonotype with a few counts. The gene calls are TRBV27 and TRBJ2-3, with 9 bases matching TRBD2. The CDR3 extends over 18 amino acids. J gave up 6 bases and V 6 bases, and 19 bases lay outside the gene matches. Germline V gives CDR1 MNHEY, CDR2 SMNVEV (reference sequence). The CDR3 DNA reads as TGTGCCAGCAGGGGTTCCAAGAATAAGCGGGGGGTCCGGGATACGCAGTATTTT. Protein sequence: CASRGSKNKRGVRDTQYF.

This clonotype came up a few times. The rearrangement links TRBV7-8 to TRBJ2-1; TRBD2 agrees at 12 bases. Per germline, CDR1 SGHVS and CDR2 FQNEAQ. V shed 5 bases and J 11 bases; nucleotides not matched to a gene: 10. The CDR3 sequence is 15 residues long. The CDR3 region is CASSPGTSGPYKQFF. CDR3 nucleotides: TGTGCCAGCAGCCCCGGGACTAGCGGGCCCTACAAGCAGTTCTTC.

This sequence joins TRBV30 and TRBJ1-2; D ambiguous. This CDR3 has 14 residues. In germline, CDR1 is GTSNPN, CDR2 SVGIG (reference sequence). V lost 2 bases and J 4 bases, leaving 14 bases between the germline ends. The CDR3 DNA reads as TGTGCCTGGAGTCTTGCCCCAGCGAGCTATGGCTACACCTTC. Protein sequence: CAWSLAPASYGYTF.

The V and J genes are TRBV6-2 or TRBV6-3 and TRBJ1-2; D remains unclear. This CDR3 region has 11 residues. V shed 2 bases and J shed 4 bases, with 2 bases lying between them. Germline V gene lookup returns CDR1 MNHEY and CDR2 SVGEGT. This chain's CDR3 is CASSYIYGYTF. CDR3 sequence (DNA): TGTGCCAGCAGTTACATCTATGGCTACACCTTC.

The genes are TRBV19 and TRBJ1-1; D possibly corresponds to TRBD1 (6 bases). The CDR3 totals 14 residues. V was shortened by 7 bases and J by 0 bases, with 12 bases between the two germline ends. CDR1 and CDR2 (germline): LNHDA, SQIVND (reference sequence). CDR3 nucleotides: TGTGCCAGTAAAGGACAGAACATGAACACTGAAGCTTTCTTT. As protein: CASKGQNMNTEAFF. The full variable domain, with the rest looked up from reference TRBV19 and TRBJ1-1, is DGGITQSPKYLFRKEGQNVTLSCEQNLNHDAMYWYRQDPGQGLRLIYYSQIVNDFQKGDIAEGYSVSREKKESFPLTVTSAQKNPTAFYLCASKGQNMNTEAFFGQGTRLTVV.

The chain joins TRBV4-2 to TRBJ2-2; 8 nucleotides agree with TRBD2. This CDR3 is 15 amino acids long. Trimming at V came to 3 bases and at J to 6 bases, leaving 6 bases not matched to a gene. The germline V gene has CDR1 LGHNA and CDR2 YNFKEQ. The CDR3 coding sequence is TGTGCCAGCAGCCACCCTCGGACTAGCCCCGGGGAGCTGTTTTTT. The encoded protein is CASSHPRTSPGELFF.

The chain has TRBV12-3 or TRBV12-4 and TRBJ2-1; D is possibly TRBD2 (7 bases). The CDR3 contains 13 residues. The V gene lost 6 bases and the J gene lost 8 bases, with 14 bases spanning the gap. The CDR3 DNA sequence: TGTGCCAGCAGGTCACCGGGGGGCCATGAGCAGTTCTTC. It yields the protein CASRSPGGHEQFF.

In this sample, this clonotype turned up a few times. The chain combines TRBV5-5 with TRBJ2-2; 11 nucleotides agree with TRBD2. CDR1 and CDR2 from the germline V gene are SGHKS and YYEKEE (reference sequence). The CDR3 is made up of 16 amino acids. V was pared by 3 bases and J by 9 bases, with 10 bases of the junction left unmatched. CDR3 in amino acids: CASSSLAGGLVRELFF. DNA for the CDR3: TGTGCCAGCAGCTCCTTAGCGGGGGGGCTTGTCCGGGAGCTGTTTTTT.

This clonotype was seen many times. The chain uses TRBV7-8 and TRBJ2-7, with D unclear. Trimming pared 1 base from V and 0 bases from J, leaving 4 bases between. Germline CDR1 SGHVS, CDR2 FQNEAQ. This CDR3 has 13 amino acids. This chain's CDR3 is CASSLEFSYEQYF. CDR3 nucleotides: TGTGCCAGCAGCTTAGAATTCTCCTACGAGCAGTACTTC.